These 29 T cell receptor beta chains were sequenced from one sample in a study of human T cells and chemical hapten exposure. Stated time point: patch test 1, 2 weeks after DPC sensitization. Treatment noted: therapeutic diphenylcyclopropenone sensitization with weekly scalp DPC. TCRdb itself ran the RACE reads through MiXCR, one entry per CDR3 protein. The sample holds around 71,000 distinct CDR3 sequences, around 10% seen once. Sequences were derived from whole blood, sampled in connection with sensitization to the hapten diphenylcyclopropenone (DPC). Receptors originate from a woman between 40 and 55 years old with alopecia areata. Some clones in this sample may be carry-over from other donors' samples.

This clonotype was seen at least ten times. The chain links TRBV7-2 to TRBJ2-1; 10 nucleotides agree with TRBD2. Germline CDR1 SGHTA, CDR2 FQGNSA. The CDR3 covers 20 residues. J lost 4 bases, V lost 1 base, and 16 bases had no gene match. The CDR3 coding sequence is TGTGCCAGCAGCTTAGGGTCCCCCCTAGCGGGGGCCATCCATTACAATGAGCAGTTCTTC. It yields the protein CASSLGSPLAGAIHYNEQFF.

The gene calls are TRBV14 and TRBJ1-5; D is unclear. The ends were cut back, 0 bases at V and 0 bases at J, with 6 bases in the middle. Germline V gene data show CDR1 as SGHDN and CDR2 as FVKESK. This CDR3 is 15 amino acids long. DNA for the CDR3: TGTGCCAGCAGCCAAGAGCCATATAGCAATCAGCCCCAGCATTTT. Protein: CASSQEPYSNQPQHF.

In its sample, this clonotype was seen many times. The V call is TRBV5-6, the J call TRBJ1-2; possibly TRBD1 for D (5 bases). The CDR3 has 13 residues. Trimming stripped 0 bases from V and 7 bases from J, with 10 bases between. Germline V lookup: CDR1 SGHDT, CDR2 YYEEEE. This chain's CDR3 is CASSLGSRGGYTF. The CDR3 DNA reads as TGTGCCAGCAGCTTGGGCTCAAGGGGTGGCTACACCTTC.

This clonotype has at least ten counts. The chain has TRBV4-1 and TRBJ2-1; 7 bases map to TRBD2. Unmatched junction bases numbered 12, after V lost 0 bases and J lost 10 bases. The CDR3 is 16 residues long. Per germline, CDR1 MGHRA and CDR2 YSYEKL. The CDR3 loop reads CASSQDFGDYRQEQFF. The CDR3 region has the DNA TGCGCCAGCAGCCAAGATTTTGGGGACTATCGTCAGGAGCAGTTCTTC.

This clonotype appeared many times. The V call is TRBV4-1, the J call TRBJ1-5, with a possible D match to TRBD1 (5 bases). From germline, CDR1 is MGHRA and CDR2 YSYEKL. The CDR3 spans 16 residues. V was clipped by 5 bases and J by 3 bases, with 17 bases between them. The DNA of the CDR3 is TGCGCCAGCAGCGCCCAAACAGGCAGGGTCAATCAGCCCCAGCATTTT. Its protein product is CASSAQTGRVNQPQHF.

This clonotype was seen ten or more times. CDR3 DNA sequence: TGCGCCAGCAGTGAACGGTCAGTCTCCTACGAGCAGTACTTC. Residues: CASSERSVSYEQYF. J is TRBJ2-7 and V is TRBV10-2; D gene uncertain. The CDR3 totals 14 residues. CDR1 and CDR2 from the germline V gene are WSHSY and SAAADI. V was shortened by 3 bases and J by 0 bases, with 9 bases between the two germline ends.

This clonotype showed up many times. The CDR3 region is CASSLSSFYNEQFF. The DNA of the CDR3 is TGTGCCAGCAGCCTCTCATCATTCTACAATGAGCAGTTCTTC. This chain connects TRBV11-2 to TRBJ2-1; no definite D call. In germline, CDR1 is SGHAT, CDR2 FQNNGV. V shed 5 bases and J shed 3 bases, with 11 bases lying between them. The CDR3 is made up of 14 amino acids.

This clonotype was detected ten times or more. The rearrangement links TRBV29-1 to TRBJ1-1, with a weak D call TRBD1 (5 bases). Germline values: CDR1 SQVTM, CDR2 ANQGSEA. This CDR3 region has 12 residues. V was trimmed by 4 bases and J by 7 bases, leaving 13 bases between them. The DNA of the CDR3 is TGCAGCGTTGTGATTTGGGGCGGTGAAGCTTTCTTT. It yields the protein CSVVIWGGEAFF.

V and J are TRBV9 and TRBJ1-3; D perhaps matches TRBD1 (6 bases). Trimming took 0 bases from V and 0 from J, leaving 13 bases between them. Germline values: CDR1 SGDLS, CDR2 YYNGEE. CDR3 length: 17 residues. CDR3 amino acids: CASSVGDRPGSGNTIYF. The CDR3 DNA reads TGTGCCAGCAGCGTAGGCGACAGGCCGGGCTCTGGAAACACCATATATTTT.

This clonotype was recorded at least ten times. The chain employs TRBV27 and TRBJ2-7; no definite D call. The CDR3 extends over 15 amino acids. Germline V gives CDR1 MNHEY, CDR2 SMNVEV (reference sequence). V was trimmed by 3 bases and J by 0 bases, leaving 12 bases between them. Written as DNA, the CDR3 is TGTGCCAGCAGTTTCTCGATGGGGATCTCCTACGAGCAGTACTTC. The encoded protein is CASSFSMGISYEQYF.

This clonotype was seen repeatedly, ten times or more. The V and J genes are TRBV19 and TRBJ1-6; 7 nucleotides match TRBD1. In germline, CDR1 is LNHDA, CDR2 SQIVND (reference sequence). This CDR3 has 15 residues. After removal of 3 bases from V and 6 bases from J, the junction contained 5 bases not matched to a gene. The CDR3 bases are TGTGCCAGTAGTATGGAGGGACAGCTTAATTCACCCCTCCACTTT. Its translation: CASSMEGQLNSPLHF.

This clonotype was detected ten times or more. V gene TRBV12-3 or TRBV12-4 combines with J gene TRBJ2-3; 12 positions match TRBD2. This CDR3 is 14 amino acids long. V was clipped by 6 bases and J by 5 bases; unmatched bases: 3. CDR3 residues: CASRLAGGVDTQYF. The CDR3 DNA sequence: TGTGCCAGCAGACTAGCGGGGGGCGTAGATACGCAGTATTTT.

V usage is TRBV5-4 and J usage is TRBJ2-7; D is perhaps TRBD2 (6 bases). Trimming removed 2 bases at V and 1 base at J, with 10 bases between. The CDR3 covers 14 residues. Germline CDR1 is SGHNT and CDR2 is YYREEE (reference sequence). The CDR3 protein is CASSLRGISYEQYF. The CDR3 nucleotides are TGTGCCAGCAGCTTACGGGGGATTTCCTACGAGCAGTACTTC.

The gene calls are TRBV7-9 and TRBJ1-4; 8 nucleotides align to TRBD1. V was pared by 3 bases and J by 8 bases, with 5 bases of the junction left unmatched. CDR1 is SEHNR and CDR2 is FQNEAQ in the germline V gene (reference sequence). The CDR3 is made up of 14 amino acids. CDR3 nucleotides: TGTGCCAGCAGCTTCGACAGGGGAGACGAAAAACTGTTTTTT. Translating gives CASSFDRGDEKLFF.

The chain joins TRBV5-5 to TRBJ2-7; tentative D call: TRBD1 (6 bases). The CDR3 has 12 amino acids. The ends were cut back, 4 bases at V and 3 bases at J, with 8 bases in the middle. In germline, CDR1 is SGHKS, CDR2 YYEKEE (reference sequence). The chain's CDR3 is CASSKDSYEQYF. The DNA for the CDR3 is TGTGCCAGCAGCAAGGACAGCTACGAGCAGTACTTC.

The chain uses TRBV20-1 and TRBJ2-7, with D perhaps matching TRBD1 or TRBD2 (6 bases each). CDR3 size: 17 residues. Germline V gene sequence: CDR1 DFQATT, CDR2 SNEGSKA (reference sequence). Trimming shortened V by 0 bases and J by 5 bases, and 23 bases separated the two germline ends. The CDR3, as DNA: TGCAGTGCTAGAGATCGGAGGTTCCCCGGGGGCCAGGACGAGCAGTACTTC. Translated: CSARDRRFPGGQDEQYF.

This clonotype has ten or more counts. The chain employs TRBV12-3 or TRBV12-4 and TRBJ1-4; D may be TRBD1 (6 bases). Trimming removed 5 bases at V and 8 bases at J, with 21 bases between. This CDR3 comprises 16 residues. The DNA for the CDR3 is TGTGCCAGCAGTCCGTATACGCAGGGGCTGGGAGAAAAACTGTTTTTT. This translates into CASSPYTQGLGEKLFF.

The rearrangement joins TRBV29-1 to TRBJ2-6; D tentatively fits TRBD1 or TRBD2 (5 bases each). Trimming pared 2 bases from V and 0 bases from J, leaving 11 bases between. CDR1 and CDR2 (germline): SQVTM, ANQGSEA. The CDR3 covers 16 residues. The CDR3 region is CSVEREGPSGANVLTF. The CDR3 DNA is TGCAGCGTTGAAAGAGAGGGGCCCTCTGGGGCCAACGTCCTGACTTTC.

This clonotype has at least ten counts. J is TRBJ1-4 and V is TRBV7-9; tentatively, D is TRBD1 (6 bases). The V end was cut by 0 bases, the J end by 5 bases, with 10 bases between. This CDR3 region has 15 residues. In germline, CDR1 is SEHNR, CDR2 FQNEAQ (reference sequence). The chain's CDR3 is CASSLAGGINEKLFF. CDR3 DNA: TGTGCCAGCAGCTTAGCTGGGGGCATAAATGAAAAACTGTTTTTT.

This clonotype occurred many times. The J gene is TRBJ1-1, the V gene TRBV5-6; D is uncertain. The V gene lost 0 bases and the J gene lost 5 bases, with 2 bases spanning the gap. From germline, CDR1 is SGHDT and CDR2 YYEEEE. The CDR3 totals 11 residues. CDR3 DNA sequence: TGTGCCAGCAGCTTGGGGACTGAAGCTTTCTTT. The encoded protein is CASSLGTEAFF.

The chain combines TRBV12-3 or TRBV12-4 with TRBJ2-5; 9 bases are a match to TRBD2. Trimming at V came to 6 bases and at J to 9 bases, leaving 14 bases not matched to a gene. The CDR3 sequence is 15 residues long. CDR3 residues: CASSPLAGTSPAQYF. The DNA for the CDR3 is TGTGCCAGCAGCCCCCTAGCGGGGACCTCCCCAGCCCAGTACTTC.

This chain links TRBV6-5 with TRBJ2-5; 8 bases line up with TRBD2. The CDR3 length is 14 residues. The junction had 3 bases not matched to a gene; V was cut back by 2 bases and J by 4 bases. Germline V gives CDR1 MNHEY, CDR2 SVGAGI. The CDR3 DNA sequence: TGTGCCAGCAGTTACCTTAGCGGGGCAGAGACCCAGTACTTC. The encoded protein is CASSYLSGAETQYF.

The J gene is TRBJ2-7, the V gene TRBV19; 11 bases align to TRBD2. Germline values: CDR1 LNHDA, CDR2 SQIVND (reference sequence). The CDR3 has 15 residues. V shed 5 bases and J 5 bases; nucleotides not matched to a gene: 8. CDR3 bases: TGTGCCAGTAGTTGGGCCGGGACTAGCGGCGACGAGCAGTACTTC. Its translation is CASSWAGTSGDEQYF.

This clonotype was recorded many times. This rearrangement joins TRBV7-9 to TRBJ2-3, with a possible D match to TRBD1 (5 bases). The germline V gene encodes CDR1 SEHNR and CDR2 FQNEAQ (reference sequence). The CDR3 is 15 residues long. Deletions cut 5 bases from V and 6 bases from J, with 18 bases between. CDR3 residues: CASSHNMPRADTQYF. CDR3 bases: TGTGCCAGCAGCCATAATATGCCCAGGGCGGATACGCAGTATTTT. Together with reference TRBV7-9 and TRBJ2-3, the CDR3 gives the full variable domain: DTGVSQNPRHKITKRGQNVTFRCDPISEHNRLYWYRQTLGQGPEFLTYFQNEAQLEKSRLLSDRFSAERPKGSFSTLEIQRTEQGDSAMYLCASSHNMPRADTQYFGPGTRLTVL.

This clonotype was recorded only once. DNA of the CDR3: TGCGCCAGCAGCCAAGAGACGACAGGGGGCCGCTTTGGAACCGGGGAGCTGTTTTTT. Amino acid sequence: CASSQETTGGRFGTGELFF. V gene TRBV4-3 combines with J gene TRBJ2-2; 10 nucleotides line up with TRBD1. V dropped 0 bases and J dropped 5; count of bases not matched to a gene: 12. Looked up from germline, CDR1 is LGHNA and CDR2 is YSLEER. The CDR3 extends over 19 amino acids.

Many counts were recorded for this clonotype. V is TRBV24-1 and J is TRBJ1-5; D is uncertain. Germline-derived CDR1 and CDR2 are KGHDR and SFDVKD. The CDR3 has 15 residues. With 5 bases removed from V and 3 bases from J, the gap between germline ends came to 13 bases. CDR3 DNA: TGTGCCACCAGTGGGGCGGGCATAATCAATCAGCCCCAGCATTTT. It yields the protein CATSGAGIINQPQHF.

About this clonotype: The CDR3 does not close with the conserved phenylalanine or tryptophan, likely indicating a read error. The rearrangement links TRBV25-1 to TRBJ1-4; 7 bases line up with TRBD1. This CDR3 is 14 amino acids long. Trimming cost V 5 bases and J 5 bases; bases outside gene matches: 5. Germline V gene sequence: CDR1 MGHDK, CDR2 SYGVNS. The CDR3: CASSPGQRNEKLFL. The CDR3, as DNA: TGTGCCAGCAGTCCGGGACAGCGAAATGAAAAACTGTTTTTA.

This clonotype was seen repeatedly, ten times or more. The chain carries TRBV7-2 and TRBJ2-2, with 14 bases aligning to TRBD2. The ends lost 4 bases at V and 1 base at J; junction bases unmatched: 5. The CDR3 is 18 amino acids. Germline CDR1 reads SGHTA; CDR2 reads FQGNSA. CDR3: CASSSRTSGGMNTGELFF. Here the CDR3 DNA reads TGTGCCAGCAGCTCGCGGACTAGCGGGGGGATGAACACCGGGGAGCTGTTTTTT.

Many counts were recorded for this clonotype. The chain combines TRBV6-2 or TRBV6-3 with TRBJ2-2; D gene ambiguous. The CDR3 has 12 amino acids. Germline loops: CDR1 MNHEY, CDR2 SVGEGT. Trimming removed 8 bases at V and 7 bases at J, with 11 bases between. This CDR3 is CASGLYGGELFF. The CDR3 DNA reads as TGTGCCAGCGGCCTATATGGCGGGGAGCTGTTTTTT.